This TCR beta chain stems from a study of response to subunit inactivated influenza vaccine (dated by TCRdb to the late 2010s). Regarding the complete study: Deep quantitative profiling of the T cell receptor repertoire was used in the study to follow responses to a trivalent subunit inactivated influenza vaccine. The paper as a whole reports these results and caveats: The authors proposed that each seasonal influenza vaccination may bring in only a limited number of new T cells.

This clonotype was detected many times. The antigen it binds to is not known. No much larger clone is present one base from it, and per-base qualities are unavailable. Library generation was performed with RT-PCR. The listed sequencing device is Illumina HiSeq 2500. TCRdb reprocessed the public reads (quality trimming at Q25 with fastp, clone calling with MiXCR) and kept in-frame beta chains. All rows with the same CDR3 protein become a single entry with the most common DNA and genes. For this sample the table gives around 490,000 distinct CDR3 sequences, of which approximately 7.7% were detected only once. The ten largest clones represent 13% of the sample. CDR1 and CDR2 were assigned from the germline V gene as SQVTM and ANQGSEA. Trimming costs V 0 bases and J 6 bases, and their ends lie 12 bases apart. Its CDR3 holds 13 amino acids, cysteine through phenylalanine. The only DNA kept is the CDR3, 39 bases in frame from the first base.

Sequenced material: PBMCs from blood, taken about 23 months after vaccination. This TCR derives from a man between 50 and 75 years old who received an inactivated influenza vaccine. Donor details come from another sample of the same person, matched by shared clones. This chain is built from TRBV29-1 and TRBJ2-7; TRBD2 is perhaps the D gene, given 6 matching bases. CDR3 reads: CSVEESWGGEQYF. The bases read TGCAGCGTTGAAGAATCTTGGGGAGGCGAGCAGTACTTC.